Following are 30 T cell receptor beta chains from one sample sequenced in a study of T cell clonality in common variable immunodeficiency. TCRdb's table, derived via immunoSEQ multiplex PCR, lists solely in-frame clones and lacks some. Captured here are about 74,000 clones, none seen once; the top ten comprise 0.65% to 0.8%. The sequenced sample consisted of peripheral blood mononuclear cells. The receptors were gathered from a person aged 18 to 75 in good health.

This clone has at least ten counts. With the read ending 3 residues before the CDR3 end, the germline J gene is used to fill in that end. The gene calls are TRBV6-2 or TRBV6-3 and TRBJ2-7; 9 bases fit TRBD1. The CDR3 runs 15 residues. After removal of 7 bases from V and 4 bases from J, the junction contained 11 bases not matched to a gene. CDR1 and CDR2 (germline): MNHEY, SVGEGT. The part of the CDR3 DNA that was read is TGTGCCAGCACCCCAAGGGGGGACAGGGTATACGAG. It yields the protein CASTPRGDRVYE. The entire CDR3 protein reads CASTPRGDRVYEQYF.

This clone was observed many times. Read sequence stops 3 residues before the CDR3 end, and the germline J gene provides the missing end. The V and J genes are TRBV5-1 and TRBJ1-1; D gene ambiguous. The length of the CDR3 is 14 residues. V dropped 2 bases and J dropped 0 bases, with 8 bases sitting between them. Germline loops: CDR1 SGHRS, CDR2 YFSETQ. This CDR3 is CASSLGGLNTEAFF. The CDR3 DNA, read in part, is TGCGCCAGCAGCTTAGGAGGGCTGAACACTGAA.

This clone was counted ten times or more. With the read ending 3 residues before the CDR3 end, the germline J gene is used to fill in that end. The chain is built from TRBV7-9 and TRBJ1-6; 7 bases are a match to TRBD1. Germline CDR1 reads SEHNR; CDR2 reads FQNEAQ (reference sequence). CDR3 length: 15 amino acids. The trim removed 6 bases at V and 8 bases at J, leaving 10 bases unmatched. Partial CDR3 DNA: TGTGCCAGCAGTTCGACAGGGAAGGGGCATTCACCC. This gives the protein CASSSTGKGHSP. The complete CDR3 sequence is CASSSTGKGHSPLHF.

This clone was seen at least ten times. The read falls 3 residues short of the CDR3 end, and the missing part is taken from the germline J gene. J is TRBJ2-5 and V is TRBV19; 9 bases match TRBD2. The CDR3 length is 18 residues. Germline assignment: CDR1 LNHDA and CDR2 SQIVND (reference sequence). The J segment lost 6 bases and the V segment lost 3 bases, leaving 17 bases of the junction unmatched. The CDR3 loop is CASSMGASGILGRKTQYF. The DNA read from the CDR3 is TGTGCCAGTAGTATGGGGGCTAGCGGGATCCTTGGTCGGAAGACC.

There are many counts of this clone. The read ends 3 residues early relative to the CDR3; the germline J gene fills the gap. The chain has TRBV5-1 and TRBJ1-2; 7 positions match TRBD1. V was clipped by 0 bases and J by 3 bases; unmatched bases: 2. Germline CDR1 SGHRS, CDR2 YFSETQ. The CDR3 is 14 amino acids. CDR3 DNA, as far as it was read: TGCGCCAGCAGCTTGGCCACAGGGGACTATGGC. Translated, it gives CASSLATGDYG. In full, the CDR3 reads CASSLATGDYGYTF. Complete variable domain (other parts from reference TRBV5-1 and TRBJ1-2): KAGVTQTPRYLIKTRGQQVTLSCSPISGHRSVSWYQQTPGQGLQFLFEYFSETQRNKGNFPGRFSGRQFSNSRSEMNVSTLELGDSALYLCASSLATGDYGYTFGSGTRLTVV.

This clone was counted ten times or more. Additional DNA sequences in this sample encode the identical CDR3. The covered CDR3 bases are TGTGCCAGCAGCTTGGGGGCGACAGGGCTTACTGAA. The encoded protein is CASSLGATGLTE. The whole CDR3 sequence is CASSLGATGLTEAFF. The chain links TRBV5-6 to TRBJ1-1, with 7 bases aligning to TRBD1. The missing CDR3 end, 3 residues past where the read stops, is filled in from the germline J gene. The CDR3 covers 15 residues. Germline trimming cut 0 bases from V and 5 bases from J; bases unmatched to any gene: 7. Germline V gene lookup returns CDR1 SGHDT and CDR2 YYEEEE.

This clone showed up many times. Read sequence stops 3 residues before the CDR3 end, and the germline J gene provides the missing end. The V gene is TRBV7-2, the J gene TRBJ1-2; D possibly corresponds to TRBD1 (5 bases). The CDR3 length is 14 residues. Trimming removed 7 bases from V and 4 bases from J, with 16 bases in between. Germline values: CDR1 SGHTA, CDR2 FQGNSA. CDR3 DNA (partial): TGTGCCAGCACCGCCCCCCGGACACTCTATGGC. Translated, it gives CASTAPRTLYG. The entire CDR3 sequence reads CASTAPRTLYGYTF.

This clone appeared many times. The read stops 3 residues short of the end of the CDR3; the missing end is completed from the germline J gene. This chain uses TRBV20-1 with TRBJ2-2, with a tentative D call TRBD1 (5 bases). The CDR3 contains 11 residues. Trimming took off 6 bases at V and 5 bases at J, with 7 bases between the two ends. Germline values: CDR1 DFQATT, CDR2 SNEGSKA (reference sequence). The CDR3 here is CSAQGTGELFF. CDR3 DNA, as far as it was read: TGCAGTGCGCAGGGAACCGGGGAG.

This clone was detected many times. The CDR3 end is not reached by the read, which stops 3 residues before it; the germline J gene fills it in. This sequence joins TRBV14 and TRBJ2-2; 9 bases map to TRBD1. This CDR3 has 15 amino acids. The trim removed 3 bases at V and 2 bases at J, leaving 1 base unmatched. The germline gives CDR1 SGHDN, CDR2 FVKESK. CDR3: CASSQGQGNTGELFF. CDR3 DNA (partial): TGTGCCAGCAGCCAGGGACAGGGAAACACCGGGGAG.

This clone showed up many times. The CDR3 loop reads CSVERTGTDTQYF. The covered CDR3 bases are TGCAGCGTTGAGAGAACAGGGACAGATACG. The chain joins TRBV29-1 to TRBJ2-3; D may be TRBD1 (6 bases). The read stops 3 residues short of the end of the CDR3; the missing end is completed from the germline J gene. The germline V gene encodes CDR1 SQVTM and CDR2 ANQGSEA. Between the trimmed V and J ends, which lost 3 bases and 3 bases, there was a span of 10 bases. The CDR3 sequence is 13 residues long.

This clone appeared many times. The read comes to an end 3 residues before the CDR3 does, leaving the germline J gene to fill in the end. V usage is TRBV20-1 and J usage is TRBJ1-6; 10 bases agree with TRBD1. V trimming: 1 base; J trimming: 8 bases; junction bases outside the gene matches: 5. The V gene's germline CDR1 is DFQATT and CDR2 SNEGSKA (reference sequence). CDR3 length: 15 amino acids. CDR3 sequence: CSARASGTGDSPLHF. CDR3 DNA (partial): TGCAGTGCTAGAGCTTCCGGGACAGGGGATTCACCC.

This clone was picked up many times. The CDR3 end falls 3 residues outside the read, so it is completed with the germline J gene. V gene TRBV20-1 combines with J gene TRBJ1-5; 7 bases are a match to TRBD1. The CDR3 runs 15 residues. The V gene's germline CDR1 is DFQATT and CDR2 SNEGSKA (reference sequence). Germline trimming cut 3 bases from V and 2 bases from J; bases unmatched to any gene: 7. Incomplete CDR3 DNA: TGCAGTGCTAGGGAGCCAGGGGGTGGCAATCAGCCC. This encodes CSAREPGGGNQP. The complete CDR3 reads CSAREPGGGNQPQHF.

This clone has more than one count but fewer than ten. The read finishes 3 residues shy of the CDR3 end, and the germline J gene is used to complete it. This rearrangement joins TRBV16 to TRBJ1-3; D unresolved. CDR3 length equals 16 residues. CDR1 is KGHSY and CDR2 is FQNENV in the germline V gene. Trimming took off 1 base at V and 0 bases at J, with 10 bases between the two ends. Partial CDR3 DNA: TGTGCCAGCAGCCAATTACACACCTTCTCTGGAAACACC. It codes for CASSQLHTFSGNT. The entire CDR3 is CASSQLHTFSGNTIYF.

This clone came up many times. The read ends 3 residues before the CDR3 terminus; that terminus is restored from the germline J gene. The chain carries TRBV7-2 and TRBJ2-3, with 10 bases identical to TRBD2. This CDR3 has 15 amino acids. Germline CDR1 and CDR2: SGHTA and FQGNSA. Losses at the gene ends were 5 bases for V and 4 bases for J; bases not matched to a gene: 6. The CDR3 sequence: CASSPLAGASDTQYF. Incomplete CDR3 DNA: TGTGCCAGCAGCCCCCTAGCGGGAGCGTCAGATACG.

This clone was detected many times. The CDR3 end is not reached by the read, which stops 3 residues before it; the germline J gene fills it in. The chain uses TRBV12-3 or TRBV12-4 and TRBJ1-5; D is ambiguous. V dropped 4 bases and J dropped 3 bases, with 10 bases sitting between them. There are 14 residues in the CDR3. The sequenced part of the CDR3 DNA is TGTGCCAGCAGTTATACATTAGCCAATCAGCCC. Its protein is CASSYTLANQP. The entire CDR3 protein reads CASSYTLANQPQHF.

This clone has at least ten counts. The read ends 3 residues before the CDR3 terminus; that terminus is restored from the germline J gene. The rearrangement uses TRBV7-2 and TRBJ1-1; D gene ambiguous. V lost 5 bases to trimming and J lost 4 bases, with 14 bases between them. Germline V gene data show CDR1 as SGHTA and CDR2 as FQGNSA. CDR3 length: 14 amino acids. The sequenced CDR3 bases are TGTGCCAGCAGCCGCGAGTCCGCTGGCACTGAA. It encodes CASSRESAGTE. The whole CDR3 sequence reads CASSRESAGTEAFF.

Regarding this clone: Read data end 3 residues before the CDR3 end; the end is taken from the germline J gene. The chain has TRBV2 and TRBJ2-7; 9 bases agree with TRBD2. This CDR3 is built from 14 residues. CDR1 SNHLY and CDR2 FYNNEI come from the germline V gene. The V segment lost 3 bases and the J segment 2 bases; nucleotides outside the gene matches: 2. The CDR3 loop is CASSDGGRAYEQYF. The sequenced part of the CDR3 DNA is TGTGCCAGCAGTGATGGCGGGAGGGCCTACGAG.

This clone has ten or more counts. The read ends 3 residues before the CDR3 terminus; that terminus is restored from the germline J gene. The chain has TRBV20-1 and TRBJ2-1; 10 nucleotides match TRBD2. The CDR3 consists of 15 residues. Unmatched junction bases numbered 8, after V lost 2 bases and J lost 7 bases. Germline assignment: CDR1 DFQATT and CDR2 SNEGSKA (reference sequence). CDR3 bases read: TGCAGTGCTAGAAGGGCTAGCGGGAGTACAAATGAG. Translated, it gives CSARRASGSTNE. The entire CDR3 protein reads CSARRASGSTNEQFF.

This clone was seen repeatedly, ten times or more. The read ends 3 residues before the CDR3 terminus; that terminus is restored from the germline J gene. This chain joins TRBV20-1 and TRBJ2-3, with TRBD2 identical over 13 bases. CDR1 and CDR2 (germline): DFQATT, SNEGSKA (reference sequence). V was pared by 2 bases and J by 4 bases, with 15 bases of the junction left unmatched. CDR3 length: 19 residues. This CDR3 reads CSARPPLAGGPFIADTQYF. The sequenced part of the CDR3 DNA is TGCAGTGCTAGACCCCCACTAGCGGGAGGGCCATTTATCGCAGATACG.

The sample holds many counts of this clone. The DNA ends 3 residues before the CDR3 does, and the rest of the CDR3 is filled in from the germline J gene. The chain couples TRBV19 to TRBJ2-7; 8 bases align to TRBD1. With V trimmed by 1 base and J by 2 bases, 4 bases remained unmatched. The germline V gene encodes CDR1 LNHDA and CDR2 SQIVND (reference sequence). CDR3 length: 15 amino acids. CDR3 DNA (partial): TGTGCCAGTAGTATAGCGGGACAGGTAACCTACGAG. Translation gives CASSIAGQVTYE. The full CDR3 sequence reads CASSIAGQVTYEQYF.

This clone was counted at least ten times. Read sequence stops 3 residues before the CDR3 end, and the germline J gene provides the missing end. The chain joins TRBV6-2 or TRBV6-3 to TRBJ2-7; TRBD2 agrees at 14 bases. Germline CDR1 and CDR2: MNHEY and SVGEGT. The CDR3 runs 17 residues. Losses at the gene ends were 5 bases for V and 6 bases for J; bases not matched to a gene: 12. CDR3 loop: CASSHGGTSGSPFEQYF. CDR3 DNA (partial): TGTGCCAGCAGTCACGGGGGGACTAGCGGGAGTCCCTTCGAG.

This clone came up many times. A junction boundary mismatches the germline segment, possibly from a read error. Coverage ceases 3 residues before the CDR3 finishes, and the germline J gene fills in the end. V usage is TRBV4-2 and J usage is TRBJ2-3; 14 bases are shared with TRBD2. The germline V gene encodes CDR1 LGHNA and CDR2 YNFKEQ. The CDR3 is made up of 15 amino acids. This CDR3 is CASSQAGTSGSAQYF. The part of the CDR3 DNA that was read is TGCGCCAGCAGCCAAGCAGGGACTAGCGGGAGTGCG.

This clone was seen ten or more times. The read terminates 3 residues before the CDR3 end, so the remaining end is supplied by the germline J gene. V is TRBV7-2 and J is TRBJ2-2; D possibly corresponds to TRBD2 (6 bases). CDR1 and CDR2 (germline): SGHTA, FQGNSA. The CDR3 length is 15 residues. Trimming took 4 bases from V and 2 from J, leaving 11 bases between them. CDR3 DNA (partial): TGTGCCAGCAGCTACGTTAGCGGAAACACCGGGGAG. This gives the protein CASSYVSGNTGE. The full CDR3 reads CASSYVSGNTGELFF. Using reference TRBV7-2 and TRBJ2-2 for the parts outside the CDR3, the full variable domain is GAGVSQSPSNKVTEKGKDVELRCDPISGHTALYWYRQSLGQGLEFLIYFQGNSAPDKSGLPSDRFSAERTGGSVSTLTIQRTQQEDSAVYLCASSYVSGNTGELFFGEGSRLTVL.

This clone was counted at least ten times. The read ends 3 residues before the CDR3 terminus; that terminus is restored from the germline J gene. This chain joins TRBV5-1 and TRBJ1-5; D perhaps matches TRBD1 (5 bases). Germline V gives CDR1 SGHRS, CDR2 YFSETQ. There are 16 residues in the CDR3. Trimming shortened V by 1 base and J by 0 bases, and 11 bases separated the two germline ends. The CDR3 reads CASSLTGRDSNQPQHF. The sequenced CDR3 bases are TGCGCCAGCAGCTTGACAGGACGGGATAGCAATCAGCCC.

This clone appeared many times. The read finishes 3 residues shy of the CDR3 end, and the germline J gene is used to complete it. This chain uses TRBV5-4 with TRBJ1-2, with 11 nucleotides matching TRBD1. CDR1 is SGHNT and CDR2 is YYREEE in the germline V gene (reference sequence). The CDR3 runs to 14 residues. CDR3 DNA (partial): TGTGCCAGCAGCCTGGACAGGGGGCGTGGGGGC. Translating it yields CASSLDRGRGG. The entire CDR3 sequence reads CASSLDRGRGGYTF.

This clone showed up many times. The CDR3 is CASSIETGGETQYF. Partial CDR3 DNA: TGTGCCAGTAGTATAGAAACAGGGGGAGAGACC. The chain joins TRBV19 to TRBJ2-5, with 8 nucleotides matching TRBD1. The read terminates 3 residues ahead of where the CDR3 ends, so the germline J gene completes it. The CDR3 runs to 14 residues. Germline CDR1 LNHDA, CDR2 SQIVND (reference sequence). J was trimmed by 4 bases and V by 0 bases; bases with no gene match: 1.

This clone was seen at least ten times. The CDR3 end is not reached by the read, which stops 3 residues before it; the germline J gene fills it in. This chain joins TRBV28 and TRBJ2-2; 8 bases are shared with TRBD1. V dropped 7 bases and J dropped 4; count of bases not matched to a gene: 14. The V gene's germline CDR1 is MDHEN and CDR2 SYDVKM. CDR3 length equals 17 residues. The CDR3 bases that were read are TGTGCCAGCACCCCTTCGAGACAGGGGAGGCTCACCGGGGAG. It translates to CASTPSRQGRLTGE. The whole CDR3 protein reads CASTPSRQGRLTGELFF.

At least ten counts were recorded for this clone. The read comes to an end 3 residues before the CDR3 does, leaving the germline J gene to fill in the end. The chain has TRBV6-2 or TRBV6-3 and TRBJ2-7, with TRBD2 matching over 8 bases. The CDR3 length is 15 residues. V lost 5 bases, J lost 0 bases, and 6 bases stayed unmatched. Germline assignment: CDR1 MNHEY and CDR2 SVGEGT. CDR3 residues: CASSRVAGISYEQYF. CDR3 DNA (partial): TGTGCCAGCAGTCGAGTAGCGGGGATCTCCTACGAG.

This clone was observed many times. Read coverage stops 3 residues before the CDR3 terminus; the germline J gene supplies the remainder. The chain employs TRBV7-2 and TRBJ2-7; D gene uncertain. The germline V and J ends were trimmed by 5 bases and 0 bases, with 5 bases remaining between them. The CDR3 extends over 12 amino acids. Germline CDR1 SGHTA, CDR2 FQGNSA. The CDR3 sequence is CASSLSSYEQYF. The CDR3 bases that were read are TGTGCCAGCAGCCTAAGCTCCTACGAG.

This clone has ten or more counts. The sequenced fragment ends 3 residues before the CDR3 boundary, so the rest is inferred from the germline J gene. The J gene is TRBJ1-1, the V gene TRBV13; TRBD1 matches at 8 bases. CDR3 size: 16 residues. Germline V gene data show CDR1 as PRHDT and CDR2 as FYEKMQ (reference sequence). Trimming took 4 bases from V and 4 from J; bases not matched to a gene: 11. The CDR3 sequence is CASSSYFGQGLTEAFF. The covered CDR3 bases are TGTGCCAGCAGCTCCTACTTCGGACAGGGCCTCACTGAA. The full variable domain, rest sourced from reference TRBV13 and TRBJ1-1, is AAGVIQSPRHLIKEKRETATLKCYPIPRHDTVYWYQQGPGQDPQFLISFYEKMQSDKGSIPDRFSAQQFSDYHSELNMSSLELGDSALYFCASSSYFGQGLTEAFFGQGTRLTVV.